One and the same sample provided the 4 T cell receptor beta chains below, sequenced in a study of regulatory T cells in long-lasting Graves disease. Time point: newly diagnosed GD, antithyroid drugs for less than 3 months. Isolated PBMC RNA provided the starting material for the TCR library. Building the TCR beta libraries relied on iRepertoire HTBI primers, and CDR3 regions underwent Arm-PCR. One entry per CDR3 protein results from TCRdb running MiXCR on the multiplex PCR reads. The sample contains about 450,000 distinct CDR3 sequences, 14% of which appear only once. These sequences were also reported in another study, on T cells in Graves' hyperthyroidism and ophthalmopathy.

Specimen: peripheral blood mononuclear cells (PBMCs), collected at new diagnosis, from a patient treated with antithyroid drugs. The receptors derive from a woman aged 50 to 60 with Graves disease.

There are a few counts of this clonotype. The chain joins TRBV9 to TRBJ2-1; 8 positions agree with TRBD1. V shed 3 bases, J shed 4 bases, and the junction held 9 bases outside the gene matches. The CDR3 consists of 16 residues. Germline CDR1 and CDR2: SGDLS and YYNGEE. The CDR3 DNA reads as TGTGCCAGCAGCGCCCCCGGACAGGGCCTATACAATGAGCAGTTCTTC. Its protein product is CASSAPGQGLYNEQFF.

This clonotype was picked up a small number of times. The chain couples TRBV6-1 to TRBJ2-3; 12 bases line up with TRBD2. The CDR3 is 15 residues long. Germline values: CDR1 MNHNS, CDR2 SASEGT. The ends lost 5 bases at V and 4 bases at J; junction bases unmatched: 4. CDR3 in DNA: TGTGCCAGCAGTCCTAGCGGGAGGGCCCCAGATACGCAGTATTTT. It is translated as CASSPSGRAPDTQYF.

The chain employs TRBV14 and TRBJ2-3; unclear D gene. The length of the CDR3 is 14 residues. From germline, CDR1 is SGHDN and CDR2 FVKESK. V was trimmed by 5 bases and J by 2 bases, leaving 11 bases between them. As DNA, the CDR3 is TGTGCCAGCAGCTACCAAAGGCCCACAGATACGCAGTATTTT. Protein sequence: CASSYQRPTDTQYF.

This clonotype appeared many times. The chain employs TRBV6-2 or TRBV6-3 and TRBJ2-1; 12 nucleotides align to TRBD2. Germline V CDR1 and CDR2: MNHEY, SVGEGT. J gave up 3 bases and V 2 bases, and 2 bases lay outside the gene matches. CDR3 length: 16 residues. The CDR3 spells CASSYRTSGIYNEQFF. Written as DNA, the CDR3 is TGTGCCAGCAGTTACAGGACTAGCGGGATCTACAATGAGCAGTTCTTC.